These 28 T cell receptor beta chains share one sample of origin, sequenced in a study of cytomegalovirus exposure and HLA in healthy donors. PCR primers comprised 60 Vbeta and 13 Jbeta primers. Sequenced by immunoSEQ multiplex PCR; TCRdb stores in-frame clones only, minus some. In all, the sample yields 45,000 to 65,000 clones. Material: PBMCs. These receptors came from a man younger than 35 in good health and CMV-seropositive.

J is TRBJ1-5 and V is TRBV15; D is undetermined. The CDR3 spans 13 residues. Trimming removed 3 bases from V and 4 bases from J, with 7 bases in between. Germline loops: CDR1 LNHNV, CDR2 YYDKDF (reference sequence). Here the CDR3 DNA reads TGTGCCACCAGCAGGGACTATAATCAGCCCCAGCATTTT. It is translated as CATSRDYNQPQHF. The full variable domain, rest sourced from reference TRBV15 and TRBJ1-5, is DAMVIQNPRYQVTQFGKPVTLSCSQTLNHNVMYWYQQKSSQAPKLLFHYYDKDFNNEADTPDNFQSRRPNTSFCFLDIRSPGLGDTAMYLCATSRDYNQPQHFGDGTRLSIL.

V usage is TRBV19 and J usage is TRBJ2-5, with TRBD2 matching 7 bases. The germline CDR1 and CDR2 sequences are LNHDA and SQIVND (reference sequence). V shed 4 bases and J 0 bases; nucleotides not matched to a gene: 8. CDR3 size: 16 residues. The CDR3 protein is CASSSGRAGHQETQYF. In DNA form, the CDR3 reads TGTGCCAGTAGTAGTGGGAGGGCAGGTCACCAAGAGACCCAGTACTTC.

The V gene is TRBV11-2, the J gene TRBJ2-4, with 9 positions matching TRBD1. V was clipped by 2 bases and J by 0 bases; unmatched bases: 5. Germline V gives CDR1 SGHAT, CDR2 FQNNGV. The CDR3 loop spans 17 amino acids. CDR3 coding DNA: TGTGCCAGCAGCTTATTCACAGGGGGCTTAGCCAAAAACATTCAGTACTTC. It is translated as CASSLFTGGLAKNIQYF.

The chain has TRBV27 and TRBJ2-1; a weak D match, TRBD1 (6 bases). The CDR3 runs to 16 residues. Trimming cost V 6 bases and J 3 bases, with 18 bases left between them. Germline values: CDR1 MNHEY, CDR2 SMNVEV (reference sequence). The CDR3 nucleotides are TGTGCCAGCAGCCGAATTAGGACAGCGAACTACAATGAGCAGTTCTTC. It translates to CASSRIRTANYNEQFF.

V is TRBV28 and J is TRBJ1-2; TRBD1 matches at 8 bases. The CDR3 totals 14 residues. Germline V gene sequence: CDR1 MDHEN, CDR2 SYDVKM. J was trimmed by 8 bases and V by 6 bases; bases with no gene match: 11. CDR3 in DNA: TGTGCCAGCAGAGTCGGGCAGGGGGCTTCCGGCTACACCTTC. This gives the protein CASRVGQGASGYTF.

The V and J genes are TRBV9 and TRBJ2-3, with D possibly matching TRBD1 (6 bases). Germline-derived CDR1 and CDR2 are SGDLS and YYNGEE. This CDR3 comprises 17 residues. V lost 7 bases and J 5 bases, leaving 26 bases between the germline ends. CDR3 in DNA: TGTGCCAGCTCCCCAGGGGCTAGTTCCGGCTGGGGAGATACGCAGTATTTT. It yields the protein CASSPGASSGWGDTQYF.

This chain connects TRBV29-1 to TRBJ1-2; 11 bases map to TRBD1. CDR3 length: 13 residues. J lost 4 bases, V lost 7 bases, and 5 bases had no gene match. The germline gives CDR1 SQVTM, CDR2 ANQGSEA. For the CDR3, the DNA is TGCAGCGGGGGACAGGGGGATTTCTATGGCTACACCTTC. This gives the protein CSGGQGDFYGYTF. Full variable domain (missing parts from reference TRBV29-1 and TRBJ1-2): SAVISQKPSRDICQRGTSLTIQCQVDSQVTMMFWYRQQPGQSLTLIATANQGSEATYESGFVIDKFPISRPNLTFSTLTVSNMSPEDSSIYLCSGGQGDFYGYTFGSGTRLTVV.

This chain links TRBV6-6 with TRBJ2-5; D ambiguous. This CDR3 region has 15 residues. Germline V gene sequence: CDR1 MNHNY, CDR2 SVGAGI (reference sequence). Trimming cost V 4 bases and J 5 bases, with 17 bases left between them. CDR3 sequence: CASSFPAASGETQYF. The CDR3, as DNA: TGTGCCAGCAGTTTCCCCGCAGCCTCCGGGGAGACCCAGTACTTC.

The chain is built from TRBV5-1 and TRBJ2-5, with D perhaps matching TRBD2 (5 bases). This CDR3 contains 13 residues. V was shortened by 0 bases and J by 6 bases, with 9 bases between the two germline ends. Per the germline V gene, CDR1 is SGHRS and CDR2 is YFSETQ. CDR3 nucleotide sequence: TGCGCCAGCAGCTTGGGAGGCGGGCAGACCCAGTACTTC. It is translated as CASSLGGGQTQYF.

The CDR3 DNA reads as TGTGCCAGCAGCTTCTGGAGGCCCCTCCGAGAAAACATTCAGTACTTC. This sequence encodes CASSFWRPLRENIQYF. The chain is built from TRBV7-2 and TRBJ2-4, with D tentatively TRBD2 (5 bases). V lost 3 bases and J 5 bases, leaving 17 bases between the germline ends. CDR1 and CDR2 from the germline V gene are SGHTA and FQGNSA. The CDR3 has 16 residues.

This chain connects TRBV27 to TRBJ2-7; possible D gene TRBD1, 5 bases. The V and J ends lost 7 bases and 5 bases respectively, with 15 bases between them. This CDR3 comprises 13 residues. In germline, CDR1 is MNHEY, CDR2 SMNVEV (reference sequence). CDR3: CASKRDRINEQYF. The CDR3 DNA reads as TGTGCCAGCAAAAGAGACAGAATCAACGAGCAGTACTTC.

CDR3 in DNA: TGTGCCAGCTCAGGACAGGGGCTCGAGGATACGCAGTATTTT. This codes for CASSGQGLEDTQYF. The genes are TRBV18 and TRBJ2-3, with 9 bases fitting TRBD1. The CDR3 contains 14 residues. V lost 5 bases to trimming and J lost 6 bases; unmatched junction nucleotides: 6. Germline CDR1 is KGHSH and CDR2 is LQKENI.

The J gene is TRBJ2-1, the V gene TRBV6-5; possibly TRBD2 for D (5 bases). Germline assignment: CDR1 MNHEY and CDR2 SVGAGI. Deletions cut 0 bases from V and 8 bases from J, with 14 bases between. The CDR3 has 15 residues. CDR3 amino acids: CASSYSAGSLYEQFF. CDR3 nucleotide sequence: TGTGCCAGCAGTTACTCCGCGGGTTCCCTTTATGAGCAGTTCTTC.

The rearrangement joins TRBV5-5 to TRBJ2-2; D call uncertain. The length of the CDR3 is 13 residues. V was cut by 4 bases and J by 1 base, with 5 bases left in between. Germline CDR1 and CDR2: SGHKS and YYEKEE (reference sequence). CDR3 sequence reads: CASSPWNTGELFF. The CDR3 DNA follows: TGTGCCAGCAGCCCATGGAACACCGGGGAGCTGTTTTTT.

The V call is TRBV4-1, the J call TRBJ2-5, with TRBD2 as a possible D gene (6 bases). Germline V gene data show CDR1 as MGHRA and CDR2 as YSYEKL. The CDR3 spans 19 residues. Trimming took 5 bases from V and 3 from J, leaving 28 bases between them. The CDR3 region is CASSSRSPRRGNEEETQYF. The CDR3 DNA reads TGCGCCAGCAGCTCCCGATCTCCTAGGAGGGGAAATGAGGAAGAGACCCAGTACTTC.

The V and J genes are TRBV28 and TRBJ1-2; D not resolved. V gave up 2 bases and J gave up 8 bases, with 12 bases separating them. Germline V gene data show CDR1 as MDHEN and CDR2 as SYDVKM. This CDR3 contains 13 residues. This CDR3 reads CASSLEQRRGYTF. Here the CDR3 DNA reads TGTGCCAGCAGTTTAGAACAGCGGAGAGGCTACACCTTC.

To note about this clone: Other DNA sequences of this sample code for an identical CDR3. The chain is built from TRBV2 and TRBJ1-6, with D perhaps TRBD1 (6 bases). CDR3 length equals 13 residues. Germline values: CDR1 SNHLY, CDR2 FYNNEI. The V gene lost 9 bases and the J gene lost 7 bases, with 13 bases spanning the gap. CDR3 coding DNA: TGTGCCAGTAACATCGGACAGAATTCACCCCTCCACTTT. Translating it yields CASNIGQNSPLHF.

The rearrangement uses TRBV6-5 and TRBJ2-3; D perhaps matches TRBD2 (5 bases). Germline values: CDR1 MNHEY, CDR2 SVGAGI. This CDR3 has 16 amino acids. Trimming stripped 4 bases from V and 2 bases from J, with 16 bases between. CDR3 nucleotide sequence: TGTGCCAGCAGTTTGGCCGGGCGGGCCCTCACAGATACGCAGTATTTT. This gives the protein CASSLAGRALTDTQYF.

V is TRBV6-1 and J is TRBJ2-5; 10 bases map to TRBD2. From germline, CDR1 is MNHNS and CDR2 SASEGT. CDR3 length: 15 amino acids. V trimming: 2 bases; J trimming: 6 bases; junction bases outside the gene matches: 6. The CDR3 loop is CASSEYTSGKKTQYF. Written as DNA, the CDR3 is TGTGCCAGCAGTGAATATACTAGCGGGAAGAAGACCCAGTACTTC.

The chain uses TRBV7-9 and TRBJ2-5, with 7 bases identical to TRBD1. TRBJ2-7 explains the end of the DNA better; the J call may be wrong. Germline CDR1 SEHNR, CDR2 FQNEAQ (reference sequence). The CDR3 has 15 amino acids. Written as DNA, the CDR3 is TGTGCCAGCAGCTTTAGGGGGCCAAAAACCTACGAGCAGTACTTC. Amino acid sequence: CASSFRGPKTYEQYF.

The chain is built from TRBV12-5 and TRBJ2-5; TRBD1 might be the D (6 bases). The V gene lost 8 bases and the J gene lost 6 bases, with 13 bases spanning the gap. The CDR3 covers 12 residues. Germline CDR1 reads LGHNT; CDR2 reads FRNRAP. Here the CDR3 reads CASCTDRQTQYF. Here the CDR3 DNA reads TGTGCTAGTTGTACGGACAGACAGACCCAGTACTTC.

The rearrangement uses TRBV19 and TRBJ1-4, with D maybe TRBD1 (5 bases). The CDR3 sequence is 16 residues long. The germline V gene has CDR1 LNHDA and CDR2 SQIVND (reference sequence). The germline V and J ends were trimmed by 1 base and 1 base, with 10 bases remaining between them. CDR3 sequence (DNA): TGTGCCAGTAGTATAGGCGGAACAGGAACTAATGAAAAACTGTTTTTT. As protein: CASSIGGTGTNEKLFF.

V gene TRBV6-6 combines with J gene TRBJ2-1; D is ambiguous. V was cut by 7 bases and J by 7 bases, with 8 bases left in between. Germline V lookup: CDR1 MNHNY, CDR2 SVGAGI (reference sequence). The CDR3 loop spans 11 amino acids. Here the CDR3 reads CASTKQNEQFF. CDR3 nucleotides: TGTGCCAGCACAAAACAGAATGAGCAGTTCTTC.

The V call is TRBV19, the J call TRBJ2-1; the D gene is possibly TRBD1 (6 bases). Germline CDR1 is LNHDA and CDR2 is SQIVND (reference sequence). The V end was cut by 4 bases, the J end by 9 bases, with 13 bases between. This CDR3 contains 13 residues. As DNA, the CDR3 is TGTGCCAGTAGTACCTACAGGGAAGGTGAGCAGTTCTTC. It yields the protein CASSTYREGEQFF.

The chain is built from TRBV4-1 and TRBJ2-7, with a tentative D call TRBD1 (5 bases). Germline V gene lookup returns CDR1 MGHRA and CDR2 YSYEKL. The CDR3 runs to 15 residues. V lost 1 base and J 2 bases, leaving 12 bases between the germline ends. CDR3 sequence reads: CASSQVLDTPYEQYF. The DNA for the CDR3 is TGCGCCAGCAGCCAAGTGTTGGACACTCCCTACGAGCAGTACTTC.

This chain connects TRBV19 to TRBJ2-3; 14 bases are shared with TRBD2. The trim removed 7 bases at V and 5 bases at J, leaving 5 bases unmatched. This CDR3 is 15 amino acids long. The germline gives CDR1 LNHDA, CDR2 SQIVND (reference sequence). The DNA of the CDR3 is TGTGCCAGTAAGGGACTAGCGGGAGATGTAGATACGCAGTATTTT. Its protein product is CASKGLAGDVDTQYF. The full variable domain, its missing parts supplied by reference TRBV19 and TRBJ2-3, is DGGITQSPKYLFRKEGQNVTLSCEQNLNHDAMYWYRQDPGQGLRLIYYSQIVNDFQKGDIAEGYSVSREKKESFPLTVTSAQKNPTAFYLCASKGLAGDVDTQYFGPGTRLTVL.

This chain links TRBV7-2 with TRBJ2-5, with a weak D call TRBD2 (6 bases). Germline V CDR1 and CDR2: SGHTA, FQGNSA. CDR3 size: 14 residues. Deletions cut 5 bases from V and 5 bases from J, with 15 bases between. CDR3 sequence: CASSPRVAVETQYF. The CDR3 region has the DNA TGTGCCAGCAGCCCCCGGGTAGCGGTGGAGACCCAGTACTTC.

V usage is TRBV27 and J usage is TRBJ2-1; D might be TRBD2 (6 bases). V dropped 2 bases and J dropped 4 bases, with 12 bases sitting between them. The germline V gene encodes CDR1 MNHEY and CDR2 SMNVEV (reference sequence). This CDR3 comprises 15 residues. This CDR3 is CASSLEGGGYNEQFF. Here the CDR3 DNA reads TGTGCCAGCAGTTTAGAGGGAGGAGGTTACAATGAGCAGTTCTTC.